This entry lists 15 T cell receptor beta chains sequenced from one sample in a study of blood T cell repertoires in COVID-19 (dated by TCRdb to 2018 to 2020). Libraries were prepared through the immunoSEQ multiplex PCR assay. TCRdb took over this immuneACCESS table, retaining in-frame rearrangements with V and J assigned. Such tables are incomplete; in checked studies, under half of the missing clones stem from an unresolved V gene, and the remainder is unexplained. This sample gives roughly 280,000 clones in total; around 93% of them show up just once. 2.5% to 3% of the sample is in the top ten clones. Sequenced sample: PBMCs or T cells enriched from blood (not recorded which). These receptors all come from a man between 35 and 55 years old who had been exposed to COVID-19.

The rearrangement joins TRBV9 to TRBJ1-5; maybe TRBD1 (5 bases). The CDR3 length is 14 residues. Trimming stripped 3 bases from V and 6 bases from J, with 13 bases between. Germline CDR1 and CDR2: SGDLS and YYNGEE. The CDR3 sequence: CASSASGGSQPQHF. The CDR3 DNA sequence: TGTGCCAGCAGCGCCTCGGGGGGGAGTCAGCCCCAGCATTTT.

This chain uses TRBV28 with TRBJ2-3; 9 bases are shared with TRBD1. The CDR3 has 15 amino acids. V was clipped by 6 bases and J by 1 base; unmatched bases: 5. The germline V gene has CDR1 MDHEN and CDR2 SYDVKM. CDR3 DNA sequence: TGTGCCAGCAGCTCTTGGACAGGGGGCACAGATACGCAGTATTTT. This sequence encodes CASSSWTGGTDTQYF.

This clone has just one count. The chain has TRBV7-6 and TRBJ2-1, with 8 bases fitting TRBD2. This CDR3 contains 17 residues. Germline loops: CDR1 SGHVS, CDR2 FNYEAQ. V lost 1 base, J lost 0 bases, and 5 bases stayed unmatched. The CDR3, as DNA: TGTGCCAGCAGCTTAGATCCAGCGGGAGCCTCCTACAATGAGCAGTTCTTC. Its protein is CASSLDPAGASYNEQFF.

The rearrangement joins TRBV5-1 to TRBJ2-1; unclear D gene. The CDR3 sequence is 15 residues long. In germline, CDR1 is SGHRS, CDR2 YFSETQ. V was cut by 4 bases and J by 0 bases, with 11 bases left in between. CDR3 nucleotides: TGCGCCAGCAGCACTACGGAGAGCTCCTACAATGAGCAGTTCTTC. This translates into CASSTTESSYNEQFF.

The V gene is TRBV3-1 (or the pseudogene TRBV3-2), the J gene TRBJ2-5, with D maybe TRBD2 (6 bases). V lost 4 bases and J lost 2, with 14 bases in between. Germline V lookup: CDR1 LGHDT, CDR2 YNNKEL (reference sequence). The length of the CDR3 is 15 residues. In DNA, the CDR3 is TGTGCCAGCAGCCCCCGGGGGTCTCAACAAGAGACCCAGTACTTC. Translated, it gives CASSPRGSQQETQYF.

The chain carries TRBV6-5 and TRBJ1-2; 10 nucleotides line up with TRBD1. This CDR3 has 15 amino acids. Germline-derived CDR1 and CDR2 are MNHEY and SVGAGI. The trim removed 5 bases at V and 6 bases at J, leaving 9 bases unmatched. CDR3 nucleotide sequence: TGTGCCAGCAGTCGAAGCCGACAGGGGGCGAATGGCTACACCTTC. This encodes CASSRSRQGANGYTF.

CDR3 nucleotides: TGTGCCAGCAGGACAGGGGGTTTGAACACTGAAGCTTTCTTT. It codes for CASRTGGLNTEAFF. The V gene is TRBV6-5, the J gene TRBJ1-1; 9 nucleotides line up with TRBD1. Per the germline V gene, CDR1 is MNHEY and CDR2 is SVGAGI. There are 14 residues in the CDR3. Unmatched junction bases numbered 2, after V lost 6 bases and J lost 0 bases.

This sequence joins TRBV30 and TRBJ2-7; D is uncertain. This CDR3 has 14 residues. Between the trimmed V and J ends, which lost 0 bases and 2 bases, there was a span of 11 bases. Per the germline V gene, CDR1 is GTSNPN and CDR2 is SVGIG (reference sequence). CDR3 residues: CAWSVSSTTYEQYF. CDR3 coding DNA: TGTGCCTGGAGTGTTAGCAGCACTACCTACGAGCAGTACTTC.

The genes are TRBV11-3 and TRBJ2-7; possible D gene TRBD2, 6 bases. This CDR3 comprises 15 residues. CDR1 is SGHNT and CDR2 is YENEEA in the germline V gene. The germline V and J ends were trimmed by 5 bases and 6 bases, with 20 bases remaining between them. The CDR3 protein is CASSPLGGSVTEQYF. The CDR3 region has the DNA TGTGCCAGCAGCCCCCTGGGGGGTTCGGTTACCGAGCAGTACTTC.

This chain joins TRBV5-4 and TRBJ2-6; weak D call: TRBD1 (6 bases). Germline CDR1 reads SGHNT; CDR2 reads YYREEE (reference sequence). V shed 4 bases and J shed 1 base, with 21 bases lying between them. This CDR3 is 19 amino acids long. CDR3 protein: CASSRFSGEPLSGANVLTF. As DNA, the CDR3 is TGTGCCAGCAGCCGATTCTCAGGGGAGCCCCTATCTGGGGCCAACGTCCTGACTTTC.

J is TRBJ1-1 and V is TRBV30, with D tentatively TRBD1 (6 bases). The CDR3 has 15 amino acids. Between the trimmed V and J ends, which lost 1 base and 2 bases, there was a span of 14 bases. CDR1 and CDR2 from the germline V gene are GTSNPN and SVGIG (reference sequence). This CDR3 is CAWSAAGDPNTEAFF. The CDR3 DNA is TGTGCCTGGAGTGCCGCAGGGGATCCAAACACTGAAGCTTTCTTT. The full variable domain, its missing parts supplied by reference TRBV30 and TRBJ1-1, is SQTIHQWPATLVQPVGSPLSLECTVEGTSNPNLYWYRQAAGRGLQLLFYSVGIGQISSEVPQNLSASRPQDRQFILSSKKLLLSDSGFYLCAWSAAGDPNTEAFFGQGTRLTVV.

The gene calls are TRBV12-3 or TRBV12-4 and TRBJ1-4; D gene unclear. Trimming shortened V by 3 bases and J by 5 bases, and 7 bases separated the two germline ends. This CDR3 is 13 amino acids long. The chain's CDR3 is CASSFVQNEKLFF. The CDR3 bases are TGTGCCAGCAGTTTCGTCCAGAATGAAAAACTGTTTTTT.

The genes are TRBV18 and TRBJ2-2, with TRBD2 as a possible D gene (5 bases). V lost 5 bases and J lost 0, with 16 bases in between. The CDR3 loop spans 17 amino acids. CDR1 and CDR2 from the germline V gene are KGHSH and LQKENI. The CDR3 DNA sequence: TGTGCCAGCTCATCTCTCTACGAGGGAGCGAACACCGGGGAGCTGTTTTTT. This encodes CASSSLYEGANTGELFF.

This rearrangement joins TRBV3-1 (or the pseudogene TRBV3-2) to TRBJ1-5; TRBD1 is a possible D gene (5 bases). Per the germline V gene, CDR1 is LGHDT and CDR2 is YNNKEL (reference sequence). Trimming removed 8 bases from V and 4 bases from J, with 12 bases in between. CDR3 length: 13 amino acids. The CDR3 DNA is TGTGCCAGCTCCCCCGGGGGAAATCAGCCCCAGCATTTT. Translating it yields CASSPGGNQPQHF.

V usage is TRBV3-1 (or the pseudogene TRBV3-2) and J usage is TRBJ2-5; D is uncertain. The CDR3 contains 15 residues. V was shortened by 1 base and J by 5 bases, with 14 bases between the two germline ends. CDR1 is LGHDT, CDR2 YNNKEL, per germline (reference sequence). The CDR3: CASSQAVPVRETQYF. CDR3 coding DNA: TGTGCCAGCAGCCAAGCTGTCCCTGTACGGGAGACCCAGTACTTC.